This TCR beta chain emerged from a study of somatic mutations in cytotoxic T cells in rheumatoid arthritis (dated by TCRdb to 2017 to 2019). About the full investigation: Some T-cell populations stained with V beta antibodies were sorted by flow on a FACSAria II or Sony SH800 to nearly 100% purity, with sorted V beta1+ cells additionally subjected to TCRB sequencing. The study asked whether expanded CD8+ T-cell clones in newly diagnosed, untreated rheumatoid arthritis carry somatic mutations, and used TCRB deep sequencing to characterize clonality. TCRB deep sequencing was performed for approximately 61 rheumatoid arthritis patients and more than 15 healthy controls. Median age was essentially the same in the patient group and the control group.

The count of this clone is one. There is no known antigen for this receptor. No much larger clonotype is one base removed from it; base qualities were not supplied. The immunoSEQ assay was applied to genomic DNA for TCRB CDR3 sequencing. Processing in the source paper ran as follows. Only productive TCRB rearrangements were included in the analyses. Clonality was expressed as a Shannon entropy-based productive clonality index, with each clone defined by a unique TCRB CDR3 sequence. Repertoire overlap between two samples was calculated from the template counts of each clone relative to total templates per sample. Flow cytometry-measured V-gene usage correlated with V-gene usage from TCRB sequencing, with a Spearman r of approximately 0.66. The table was pulled from immuneACCESS by TCRdb, which kept in-frame rearrangements only. Such tables lose some clones; where checked, under half of the loss comes from unresolved V genes, and the rest has no known cause. The DNA gave D and trimming, while V, J and clone size come from that table. In this sample the table shows just over 6,500 clones, about 68% of which occur a single time. The top ten hold around a third of the sample.

Healthy controls were roughly 20 blood donors whose buffy coats were used, with a median age of roughly 53 years (range roughly 21-80) and 55% female. On an AutoMACS, CD4+ and CD8+ cells were isolated via positive magnetic bead selection, and their purity was verified by flow cytometry. Peripheral blood mononuclear cells were obtained using density gradient separation with Ficoll-Paque PLUS. DNA was extracted from CD4-enriched, CD8-enriched or PBMC samples with Nucleospin Tissue or Tissue XS kits and quantified with a Qubit 2.0 fluorometer. Broad study findings and their caveats: The slight TRBV07 underrepresentation in patients was not adjusted for multiple comparisons. The expanded CD8+ clones had unknown antigen targets, and not appearing in virus-specific databases did not rule out that they were virus-specific. Healthy controls showed no age-related increase in CD8+ clonality, whereas patients did (Spearman r ~ 0.49). There was no significant difference in CD8+ T-cell clonality between rheumatoid arthritis patients and age-matched healthy controls. In about an eighth of the 65 patients the largest CD8+ clone exceeded 20% of CD8+ cells, and several identical CD8+ TCRB sequences were shared between blood and synovial fluid.

CDR3 length: 12 amino acids, cysteine to phenylalanine. Only CDR3 DNA is held: 36 bases, read in frame from base 1. Based on the germline V gene, the CDR1 and CDR2 sequences are SGHRS and YFSETQ. The germline V and J ends show losses of 7 bases and 5 bases respectively, and no gene match explains 4 bases of the junction. This TCR derives from a woman aged 55-75 years in good health. The sequencing input was CD8+ T cells sorted from blood. The chain is encoded by TRBV5-1 joined to TRBJ2-7; TRBD1 lines up with 9 middle nucleotides. The DNA sequence is TGCGCCAGCCGACAGGGGGTCAACGAGCAGTACTTC. Its translation is CASRQGVNEQYF. The CDR3 plus the reference TRBV5-1 and TRBJ2-7 genes for the other parts give the full variable domain: KAGVTQTPRYLIKTRGQQVTLSCSPISGHRSVSWYQQTPGQGLQFLFEYFSETQRNKGNFPGRFSGRQFSNSRSEMNVSTLELGDSALYLCASRQGVNEQYFGPGTRLTVT.